The rows below give T cell receptor beta chains drawn from one sample of a study of T cells expressing NK-cell markers. From its re-call of the 5' RACE reads, TCRdb lists each CDR3 protein once, without DNA. The table lists approximately 460,000 distinct CDR3 sequences, with 6% to 8% in the top ten. Sequenced sample: blood T cells: a sorted CD56 or NKG2C T cell subset, CD4+ or CD8+ T cells, or bulk PBMC T cells (not recorded which). The source is a woman aged 18 to 75 in good health. The CDR3 runs from the conserved cysteine through the conserved F or W.

>TRBV19|TRBJ1-2
CASRGPINYGYTF
>TRBV7-9|TRBJ2-3
CASSLSRTGSSTDTQYF
>TRBV11-2|TRBJ2-4
CASSLERGVGIQYF
>TRBV7-8|TRBJ2-1
CASSSSGADVNNEQFF
>TRBV20-1|TRBJ2-3
CSAKGLFGTDTQYF
>TRBV14|TRBJ2-2
CASSLAGGRSGELFF
>TRBV7-2|TRBJ1-4
CASSRAFQREKLFF
>TRBV20-1|TRBJ2-5
CSASPGQQETQYF
>TRBV10-3|TRBJ2-3
CALGGPSTDTQYF
>TRBV7-8|TRBJ2-2
CASSPVYTGELFF
>TRBV19|TRBJ2-1
CATGPGTGNGEQFF
>TRBV12-3/TRBV12-4|TRBJ2-5
CASSFQVDSSSTETQYF
>TRBV11-1|TRBJ2-7
CASSAPIQGARNIYEQYF
>TRBV24-1|TRBJ2-1
CATSDGGQGAGEQFF
>TRBV6-2/TRBV6-3|TRBJ2-3
CASSYNRVADTQYF
>TRBV30|TRBJ1-5
CAWSFPGQGRQPQHF
>TRBV5-1|TRBJ2-3
CASSKGGADTQYF
>TRBV11-1|TRBJ1-1
CASSLGGRPLRQGGTEAFF
>TRBV12-3/TRBV12-4|TRBJ2-2
CASSNTGELFF
>TRBV5-1|TRBJ2-1
CASSSRLADYNEQFF
>TRBV5-1|TRBJ2-1
CASSLVPYNEQFF
>TRBV5-6|TRBJ1-1
CASSLEIGRTGANTEAFF
>TRBV20-1|TRBJ2-7
CSANPGTNSYEQYF
>TRBV5-1|TRBJ2-2
CASSLAGQITGELFF
>TRBV7-9|TRBJ1-2
CAITGGMEKGYTF
>TRBV30|TRBJ2-7
CAWSVRGLSPYEQYF
>TRBV9|TRBJ1-3
CASSADRSGNTIYF
>TRBV7-9|TRBJ1-5
CASSLGQGEWQPQHF
>TRBV28|TRBJ2-7
CATGRGVHEQYF
>TRBV5-1|TRBJ1-6
CASSFDVYNNSPLHF
>TRBV29-1|TRBJ2-7
CSVLDLRVGGEQYF
>TRBV11-2|TRBJ2-2
CASSLMGRANTGELFF
>TRBV5-5|TRBJ2-3
CASSLGLVSTDTQYF
>TRBV5-1|TRBJ2-3
CASSPQPPLDTQYF
>TRBV20-1|TRBJ1-5
CSAIYSNQPQHF
>TRBV7-6|TRBJ2-2
CASSPLPTSNTGELFF
>TRBV20-1|TRBJ2-3
CSASRLAAKDDTQYF
>TRBV20-1|TRBJ2-5
CSARDWTHPQETQYF
>TRBV7-9|TRBJ2-3
CASSSSGGTDTQYF
>TRBV20-1|TRBJ2-1
CSARAFEGIDEQFF
>TRBV7-9|TRBJ2-1
CASSSVTGEEFF
>TRBV10-3|TRBJ2-5
CAISETSGRSEETQYF
>TRBV30|TRBJ2-3
CAWKVAGADTQYF
>TRBV29-1|TRBJ1-2
CSVDTVQASTIGYTF
>TRBV15|TRBJ1-5
CATSRPYQPQHF
>TRBV18|TRBJ1-1
CASSPSIGLDTEAFF
>TRBV5-5|TRBJ2-3
CASSLGTGGPDTQYF
>TRBV4-2|TRBJ1-6
CASSRSRASPLHF
>TRBV20-1|TRBJ1-2
CSATVRQGGYGYTF
>TRBV7-6|TRBJ2-5
CASRSGPEGTQYF
>TRBV7-2|TRBJ2-1
CASSLPGTYNEQFF
>TRBV4-2|TRBJ1-1
CASSQAGQEMNTEAFF
>TRBV28|TRBJ2-5
CASSFGRGETQYF
>TRBV11-2|TRBJ1-2
CASSPWTGGSSGYTF